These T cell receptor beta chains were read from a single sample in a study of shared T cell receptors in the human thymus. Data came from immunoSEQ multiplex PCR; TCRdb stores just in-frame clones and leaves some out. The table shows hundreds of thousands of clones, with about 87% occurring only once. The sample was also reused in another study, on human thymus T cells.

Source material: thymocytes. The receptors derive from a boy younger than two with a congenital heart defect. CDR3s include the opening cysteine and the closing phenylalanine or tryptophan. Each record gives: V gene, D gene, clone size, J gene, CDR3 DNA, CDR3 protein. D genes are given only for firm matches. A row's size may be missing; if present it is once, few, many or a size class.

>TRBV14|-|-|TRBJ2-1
TGTGCCAGCAGCCGGCGGCAGGGCGAAGACAATGAGCAGTTCTTC
CASSRRQGEDNEQFF
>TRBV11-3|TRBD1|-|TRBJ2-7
TGTGCCAGCAGCTTAAGAGGGGACAGTGCCTACGAGCAGTACTTC
CASSLRGDSAYEQYF
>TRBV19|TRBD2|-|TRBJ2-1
TGTGCCAGTAGTCGACTAGCGGGCTTCTCCTACAATGAGCAGTTCTTC
CASSRLAGFSYNEQFF
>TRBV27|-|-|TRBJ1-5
TGTGCCAGCAGTTTATCGTGGGGAGAGGGCAATCAGCCCCAGCATTTT
CASSLSWGEGNQPQHF
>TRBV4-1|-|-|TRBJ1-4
TGCGCCAGCAGCCAAGACAGGAGGGACGGTGAAAAACTGTTTTTT
CASSQDRRDGEKLFF
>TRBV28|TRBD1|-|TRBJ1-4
TGTGCCAGCAGTTGGGGACAGGGCTTTGCAACTAATGAAAAACTGTTTTTT
CASSWGQGFATNEKLFF
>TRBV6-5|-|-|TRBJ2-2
TGTGCCAGCAGTTACGGGCGACAGACGAACACCGGGGAGCTGTTTTTT
CASSYGRQTNTGELFF
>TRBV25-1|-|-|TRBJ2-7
TGTGCCAGCGCACCGAATTACCCAGGGAAGTCCATCGAGCAGTACTTC
CASAPNYPGKSIEQYF
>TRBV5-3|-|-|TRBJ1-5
TGTGCCAGAAGCGCTTACAGGGACGTGGGAGATCAGCCCCAGCATTTT
CARSAYRDVGDQPQHF
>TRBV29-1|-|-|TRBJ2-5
TGCAGCGTGGATACCCTTGAGGCTGACGCACTCCCACTCCAAGAGACCCAGTACTTC
CSVDTLEADALPLQETQYF
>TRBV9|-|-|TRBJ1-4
TGTGCCAGCAGCGTAGGCAGGGGTGGGACTAATGAAAAACTGTTTTTT
CASSVGRGGTNEKLFF
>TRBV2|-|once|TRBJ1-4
TGTGCCAGCAGTGAAAGACAGGAGTTCGGGAAAAAACTGTTTTTT
CASSERQEFGKKLFF
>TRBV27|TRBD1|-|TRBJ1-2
TGTGCCAGCAGTGACAGGGGATCCTATGGCTACACCTTC
CASSDRGSYGYTF
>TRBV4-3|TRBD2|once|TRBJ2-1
TGCGCCAGCAGCCAAGAAGGGACCGGGACTAGCGGGGGGAGGGGTGAGCAGTTCTTC
CASSQEGTGTSGGRGEQFF
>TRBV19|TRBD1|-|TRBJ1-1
TGTGCCAGTCTTAGGGACAGGGCTAGCACTGAAGCTTTCTTT
CASLRDRASTEAFF
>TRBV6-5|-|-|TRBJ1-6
TGTGCCAGCAGTTACCAGGGGAATAATTCCCCCCTCCACTTT
CASSYQGNNSPLHF
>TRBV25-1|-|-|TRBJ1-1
TGTGCCAGCAGTGAATCGAACTCCCGTGCTTTCTTT
CASSESNSRAFF
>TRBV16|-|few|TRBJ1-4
TGTGCCAGCAGCCAATCCTCGACAGGCGAGGATGAAAAACTGTTTTTT
CASSQSSTGEDEKLFF
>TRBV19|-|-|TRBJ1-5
TGTGCCAGTAGTATAGATTGTTACCCAGGGGTTCGGCAGCCCCAGCATTTT
CASSIDCYPGVRQPQHF
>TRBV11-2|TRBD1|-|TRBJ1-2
TGTGCCAGCAGTTTACCGACCGACAGGGGAAACTATGGCTACACCTTC
CASSLPTDRGNYGYTF
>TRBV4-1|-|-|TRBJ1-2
TGCGCCAGCGGACCAATACGGGGGGCGGCTACTGGCTACACCTTC
CASGPIRGAATGYTF
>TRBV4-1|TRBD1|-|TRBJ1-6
TGCGCCAGCAGCCAAGAGACGACAGGGGTAAATTCCCCCCTCCACTTT
CASSQETTGVNSPLHF
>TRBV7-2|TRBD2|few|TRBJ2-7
TGTGCCAGCAGCGCGGGACTAGCTCCCGAGCAGTACTTC
CASSAGLAPEQYF
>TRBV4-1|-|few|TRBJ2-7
TGCGCCAGCAGCCTGAGGCCCGGCGCCTCCTCCTACGAGCAGTACTTC
CASSLRPGASSYEQYF
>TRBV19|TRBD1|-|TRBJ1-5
TGTGCCAGTAGCCAAAAGGACAGGGGAGGAGATCAGCCCCAGCATTTT
CASSQKDRGGDQPQHF
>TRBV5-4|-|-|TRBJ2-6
TGTGCCAGCAGCTTGGGTGACCTGAGGGGGGCCAACGTCCTGACTTTC
CASSLGDLRGANVLTF
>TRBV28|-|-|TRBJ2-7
TGTGCCAGCAGTTTATCCGGACAGCCACTAGTCTACGAGCAGTACTTC
CASSLSGQPLVYEQYF
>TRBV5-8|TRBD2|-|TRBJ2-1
TGTGCCAGCAGGAGTCCGGGACTACAGTTCTTC
CASRSPGLQFF
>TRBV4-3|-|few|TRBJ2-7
TGCGCCAGCAGCCCAAAGGGGAGACAGGTTCCCTACGAGCAGTACTTC
CASSPKGRQVPYEQYF
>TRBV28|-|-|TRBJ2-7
TGTGCCAGCACCCCCAGGGAGGTACGGATCTACGAGCAGTACTTC
CASTPREVRIYEQYF
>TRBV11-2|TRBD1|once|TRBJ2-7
TGTGCCAGCAGCTTAGCCCCTCGGGACAGGGTTCCCTACGAGCAGTACTTC
CASSLAPRDRVPYEQYF
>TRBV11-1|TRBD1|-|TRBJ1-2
TGTGCCAGCAGCTCCCCAGGGGGTTTGGGCGCTGGCTACACCTTC
CASSSPGGLGAGYTF
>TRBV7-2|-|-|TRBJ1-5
TGTGCCAGCAGCTTAGTCGCCGAGGCGGGCAATCAGCCCCAGCATTTT
CASSLVAEAGNQPQHF
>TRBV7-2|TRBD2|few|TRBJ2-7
TGTGCCAGCAGCGGAGGACTAGCGGTTTCCTACGAGCAGTACTTC
CASSGGLAVSYEQYF
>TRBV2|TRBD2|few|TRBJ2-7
TGTGCCAGTTGCTCTAGCGGGGGGTACTACGAGCAGTACTTC
CASCSSGGYYEQYF
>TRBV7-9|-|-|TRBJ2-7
TGTGCCAGCACCATAGACAGTTCCTACGAGCAGTACTTC
CASTIDSSYEQYF
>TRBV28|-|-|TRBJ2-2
TGTGCCAGCAGTTTAGATGCGGGCCCGAACACCGGGGAGCTGTTTTTT
CASSLDAGPNTGELFF
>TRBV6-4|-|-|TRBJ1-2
TGTGCCAGCAGGCCCTACGCGGAGGGCTATGGCTACACCTTC
CASRPYAEGYGYTF
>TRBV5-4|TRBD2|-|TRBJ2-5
TGTGCCAGCAGCTACTCGACTAGCGGCCAAGAGACCCAGTACTTC
CASSYSTSGQETQYF
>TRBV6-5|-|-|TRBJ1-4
TGTGCCAGCAGTTACGGTGTAGATGCTAATGAAAAACTGTTTTTT
CASSYGVDANEKLFF
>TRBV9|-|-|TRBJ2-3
TGTGCCAGCAGCGTAGTTCCAGCGGAAGATAGACGTGCAGATACGCAGTATTTT
CASSVVPAEDRRADTQYF
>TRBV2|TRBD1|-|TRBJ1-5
TGTGCCAGCAGGGACAGGGGTCATCAGCCCCAGCATTTT
CASRDRGHQPQHF
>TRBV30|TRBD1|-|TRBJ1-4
TGTGCCTGGAGTGTTCCGACAGGGGCTAATGAAAAACTGTTTTTT
CAWSVPTGANEKLFF
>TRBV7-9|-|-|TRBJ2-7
TGTGCCAGCAGCTTACGGGGAAAAGCCTACGAGCAGTACTTC
CASSLRGKAYEQYF
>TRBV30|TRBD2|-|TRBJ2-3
TGTGCCTGGATTGAGACTAGCGGGGGGCTGGTAGATACGCAGTATTTT
CAWIETSGGLVDTQYF
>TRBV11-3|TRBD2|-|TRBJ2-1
TGTGCCAGCAGCCCCAGAGGGACTAGCGAATACAATGAGCAGTTCTTC
CASSPRGTSEYNEQFF
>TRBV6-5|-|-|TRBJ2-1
TGTGCCAGCAGTCCCCCCGGGACAAGTTACAATGAGCAGTTCTTC
CASSPPGTSYNEQFF
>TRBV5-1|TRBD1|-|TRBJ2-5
TGCGCCAGCAGCTCCCGGGACAGGGGCTATCAAGAGACCCAGTACTTC
CASSSRDRGYQETQYF
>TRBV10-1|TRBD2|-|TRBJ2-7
TGCGCCAGCAGTGAGCCAACGGGGGGGAAATTACCCTACGAGCAGTACTTC
CASSEPTGGKLPYEQYF
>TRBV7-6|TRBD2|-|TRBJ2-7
TGTGCCAGCAGCCCAGGGAGGGTCTCCTACGAGCAGTACTTC
CASSPGRVSYEQYF
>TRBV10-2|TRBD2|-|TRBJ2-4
TGCGCCAGCAGGGGACTAGCGGGGGGAAGGGGATCCAAAAACATTCAGTACTTC
CASRGLAGGRGSKNIQYF
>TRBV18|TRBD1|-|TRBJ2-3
TGTGCCAGCTCTACAGGGGACACAGATACGCAGTATTTT
CASSTGDTDTQYF
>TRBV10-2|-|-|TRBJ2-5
TGCGCCAGCAGTAGGACTCCGGAAGAGACCCAGTACTTC
CASSRTPEETQYF
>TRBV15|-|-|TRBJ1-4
TGTGCCACCAGCCTCAGGGAGGCAACTAATGAAAAACTGTTTTTT
CATSLREATNEKLFF
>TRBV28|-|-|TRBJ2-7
TGTGCCAGCAGCCCATCGACAGGGACTTTCTACGAGCAGTACTTC
CASSPSTGTFYEQYF
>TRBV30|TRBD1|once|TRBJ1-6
TGTGCCTGGAGTGTAGAGGGGGCCAGGGAGGATTCACCCCTCCACTTT
CAWSVEGAREDSPLHF
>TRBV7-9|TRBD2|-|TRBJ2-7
TGTGCCACTACGGCAGGGTCCTTGCGGGAGCTCATCTACTTC
CATTAGSLRELIYF